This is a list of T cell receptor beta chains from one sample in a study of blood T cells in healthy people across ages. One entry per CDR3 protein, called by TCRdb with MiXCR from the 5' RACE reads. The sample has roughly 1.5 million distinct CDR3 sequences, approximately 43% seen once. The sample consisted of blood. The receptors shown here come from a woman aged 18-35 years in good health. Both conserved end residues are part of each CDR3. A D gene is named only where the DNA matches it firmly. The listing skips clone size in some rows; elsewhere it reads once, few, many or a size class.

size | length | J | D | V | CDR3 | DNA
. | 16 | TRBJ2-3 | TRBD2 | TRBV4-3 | CASSQVTSGVYDTQYF | TGCGCCAGCAGCCAAGTGACTAGCGGGGTATACGATACGCAGTATTTT
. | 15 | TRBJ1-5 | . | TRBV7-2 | CASSPGDTSNQPQHF | TGTGCCAGCAGCCCCGGGGACACAAGCAATCAGCCCCAGCATTTT
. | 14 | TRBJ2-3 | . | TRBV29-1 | CSVGGRPFLDTQYF | TGCAGCGTGGGGGGACGGCCGTTCCTGGATACGCAGTATTTT
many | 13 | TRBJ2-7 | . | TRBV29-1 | CSVARDLSYEQYF | TGCAGCGTTGCCAGGGACCTCTCCTACGAGCAGTACTTC
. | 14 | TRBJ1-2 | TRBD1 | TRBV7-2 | CASSNIRTGWGYTF | TGTGCCAGCAGCAATATCCGGACAGGCTGGGGCTACACCTTC
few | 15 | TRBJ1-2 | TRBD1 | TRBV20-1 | CSASGDRGLNYGYTF | TGCAGTGCTTCCGGGGACAGGGGCCTTAACTATGGCTACACCTTC
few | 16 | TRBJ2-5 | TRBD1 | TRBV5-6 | CASSYWTGGKGETQYF | TGTGCCAGCAGCTACTGGACAGGGGGCAAGGGAGAGACCCAGTACTTC
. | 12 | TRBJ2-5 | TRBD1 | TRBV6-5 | CASSFQTGTEYF | TGTGCCAGCAGTTTCCAAACCGGGACAGAGTACTTC
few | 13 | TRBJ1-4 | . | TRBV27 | CASRQHINEKLFF | TGTGCCAGCAGGCAGCATATTAATGAAAAACTGTTTTTT
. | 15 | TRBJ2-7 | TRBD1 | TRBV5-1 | CASSPQPDRPEEQYF | TGCGCCAGCAGCCCACAACCGGACAGGCCAGAAGAGCAGTACTTC
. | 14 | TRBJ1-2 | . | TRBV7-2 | CASSMNIENYGYTF | TGTGCCAGCAGCATGAACATCGAGAACTATGGCTACACCTTC
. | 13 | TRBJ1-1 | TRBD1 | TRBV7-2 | CASSPRDRGQAFF | TGTGCCAGCAGCCCCCGGGACAGGGGGCAAGCTTTCTTT
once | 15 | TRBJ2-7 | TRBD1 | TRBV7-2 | CASSLRGQGYYEQYF | TGTGCCAGCAGCTTAAGGGGACAGGGCTACTACGAGCAGTACTTC
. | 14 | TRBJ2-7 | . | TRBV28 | CASSFPTASYEQYF | TGTGCCAGCAGTTTCCCGACAGCTTCCTACGAGCAGTACTTC
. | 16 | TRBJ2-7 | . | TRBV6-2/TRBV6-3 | CASSQNKGGPYNEQYF | TGTGCCAGCAGCCAAAATAAGGGGGGACCATACAATGAGCAGTACTTC
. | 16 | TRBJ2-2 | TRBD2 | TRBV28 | CASRSLPGGDTGELFF | TGTGCCAGCAGATCCCTCCCCGGGGGGGACACCGGGGAGCTGTTTTTT
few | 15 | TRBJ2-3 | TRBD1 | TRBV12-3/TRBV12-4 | CASETGGFSTDTQYF | TGTGCCAGCGAAACAGGGGGGTTTAGCACAGATACGCAGTATTTT
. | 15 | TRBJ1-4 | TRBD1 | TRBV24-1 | CATSEPTGAVEKLFF | TGTGCCACCAGTGAACCGACAGGGGCCGTTGAAAAACTGTTTTTT